The present T cell receptor beta chain was sequenced within a study of siplizumab effects on memory and regulatory T cells. This CDR3 spans 15 amino acids. Germline values: CDR1 SGHRS, CDR2 YFSETQ. V gave up 2 bases and J gave up 1 base, with 12 bases separating them. Details on this clone: The target antigen is unknown. This same CDR3 is encoded by further DNA sequences in the sample.

The study assayed 95,000 to 100,000 TCR templates per sample. Profiling relied on immunoSEQ multiplex PCR, and the TCRdb table lists in-frame clones only, not all of them. The sample yields about 40,000 clones, more than 70% seen once. General study findings and limits: The authors could not assign a naive or memory phenotype to roughly 80-95% of proliferating CD4+ or CD8+ clones. Siplizumab significantly brought down the alloreactive sequences that trace back to unstimulated CD4+ memory cells. With siplizumab, mappable alloreactive CD4+ clones averaged 68.8% Treg-derived, versus around 28% in controls.

This TCR derives from a human donor in good health. The sequenced sample consisted of naive CD4+ T cells sorted from blood. J is TRBJ1-2 and V is TRBV5-1; D is uncertain. Here the CDR3 reads CASSLPGPDNYGYTF. The CDR3 DNA reads TGCGCCAGCAGCTTACCTGGCCCAGATAACTATGGCTACACCTTC.